This record covers a single T cell receptor (beta chain). Several immunoSEQ 96-well plates shared each subset's DNA, each plate a replicate. Original processing methods: Junction-only immunoSEQ sequences carried no quality scores, so filtering differed. Sequenced by immunoSEQ multiplex PCR; TCRdb stores in-frame clones only, minus some. V and J calls and clone size are as listed in that table; D and trimming were resolved from the DNA. The sample contains 700,000 to 950,000 clones, about 96% of which appear only once. These data belong to a study of shared clonotypes between healthy human individuals. V gave up 4 bases and J gave up 10 bases, with 11 bases separating them. The CDR3 is 11 amino acids. Germline V gene lookup returns CDR1 SGHDT and CDR2 YYEEEE. Naivety among CD8 cells was defined by CD45RO negativity and positive CCR7 selection, thereby excluding terminally differentiated effector memory CD45RA+ cells.

V is TRBV5-6 and J is TRBJ1-1, with TRBD1 as a possible D gene (5 bases). Sequenced material: naive CD8+ T cells sorted from blood. The origin of this receptor is a man between 25 and 39 years old in good health. CDR3 residues: CASSGGWRAFF. In DNA, the CDR3 is TGTGCCAGCAGCGGGGGATGGAGAGCTTTCTTT.